The rows below give T cell receptor beta chains drawn from one sample of a study of CD8+ T cells in alopecia areata. Data came from immunoSEQ multiplex PCR; TCRdb stores just in-frame clones and leaves some out. This sample has some 82,000 clones; around 54% occur once, and the top ten carry 5.7%. Sequencing was carried out using NKG2D-high CD8+ T cells sorted from blood. The source of these receptors is a human donor with alopecia areata. Each CDR3 is given with its conserved first and last residue.

CDR3 protein	V gene	J gene
CAISGDFTYEQYF	TRBV11-2	TRBJ2-7
CASSPREKEETQYF	TRBV18	TRBJ2-5
CSVYGTRNEQFF	TRBV29-1	TRBJ2-1
CASGYQETQYF	TRBV27	TRBJ2-5
CASSLGTSSYNEQFF	TRBV5-6	TRBJ2-1
CASSQVSSGGESEQFF	TRBV4-2	TRBJ2-1
CSVESGSSYEQYF	TRBV29-1	TRBJ2-7
CASSLGGRQYF	TRBV27	TRBJ2-3
CASSYYWGNQETQYF	TRBV6-6	TRBJ2-5
CASTPGQGAGANVLTF	TRBV5-6	TRBJ2-6
CASSVGFGDPTSPLHF	TRBV9	TRBJ1-6
CASSVDYSGNTIYF	TRBV2	TRBJ1-3
CASSLWEGTATDTQYF	TRBV11-2	TRBJ2-3
CAISPGLQETQYF	TRBV2	TRBJ2-5
CASGHSPGYEQYF	TRBV5-4	TRBJ2-7
CASSFGTSDEQYF	TRBV5-6	TRBJ2-7